This T cell receptor (beta chain) was retrieved from a study of T cell responses to AZD1222 COVID-19 vaccine. The germline CDR1 and CDR2 sequences are SEHNR and FQNEAQ (reference sequence). The germline V and J ends were trimmed by 1 base and 4 bases, with 14 bases remaining between them. This CDR3 comprises 15 residues. Produced via immunoSEQ multiplex PCR; TCRdb's table is partial and in-frame only. The sample lists 110,000 to 150,000 clones; about nine tenths were seen once. General observations from the study: There were mostly white British donors and more females than males, and clonal diversity was possibly underestimated.

This clone came up a few times. Its cognate antigen is unknown. This receptor was identified in an adult in good health. J is TRBJ2-7 and V is TRBV7-9; D may be TRBD1 (6 bases). Here the sequenced sample was peripheral blood, taken on day 0 of AZD1222 vaccination. In DNA, the CDR3 is TGTGCCAGCAGCTTAGAAAAAGGGGGAAGTTACGAGCAGTACTTC. Translation gives CASSLEKGGSYEQYF. The variable domain in full, with the rest retrieved from reference TRBV7-9 and TRBJ2-7, is DTGVSQNPRHKITKRGQNVTFRCDPISEHNRLYWYRQTLGQGPEFLTYFQNEAQLEKSRLLSDRFSAERPKGSFSTLEIQRTEQGDSAMYLCASSLEKGGSYEQYFGPGTRLTVT.